Below are 25 T cell receptor beta chains sequenced from a single sample in a study of identifying expanded T cells in peripheral blood. Assay used: immunoSEQ multiplex PCR; TCRdb lists only in-frame clones, some missing. The sample includes about 58,000 clones, around four fifths of them seen just once. Input material: blood. These receptors all come from a person aged 18 to 75 in good health.

The chain employs TRBV11-2 and TRBJ2-1; TRBD2 might be the D (7 bases). V lost 4 bases, J lost 6 bases, and 16 bases lay in between. The CDR3 is made up of 15 amino acids. The V gene's germline CDR1 is SGHAT and CDR2 FQNNGV. The CDR3 nucleotides read TGTGCCAGCAGCTCTACAGGGAGGGGGGTCAATGAGCAGTTCTTC. Translating it yields CASSSTGRGVNEQFF.

This rearrangement joins TRBV29-1 to TRBJ2-3, with 10 bases fitting TRBD1. V dropped 1 base and J dropped 3; count of bases not matched to a gene: 7. Per the germline V gene, CDR1 is SQVTM and CDR2 is ANQGSEA. The CDR3 is made up of 16 amino acids. The CDR3 DNA sequence: TGCAGCGTTGAAGGGGTGACAGGGGGCCGGACAGATACGCAGTATTTT. This encodes CSVEGVTGGRTDTQYF.

The CDR3 nucleotides read TGTGCCAGTAGTATTCGGACAGGGGGGAACACCGGGGAGCTGTTTTTT. Its protein product is CASSIRTGGNTGELFF. The rearrangement links TRBV19 to TRBJ2-2; 10 nucleotides agree with TRBD1. This CDR3 has 16 amino acids. The ends lost 3 bases at V and 1 base at J; junction bases unmatched: 2. Germline V gene sequence: CDR1 LNHDA, CDR2 SQIVND (reference sequence).

This clone was detected only once. The chain recombines TRBV7-9 with TRBJ2-5; D gene uncertain. There are 16 residues in the CDR3. CDR1 is SEHNR and CDR2 is FQNEAQ in the germline V gene (reference sequence). Trimming shortened V by 6 bases and J by 2 bases, and 19 bases separated the two germline ends. The CDR3: CASSRKPPGVQETQYF. DNA of the CDR3: TGTGCCAGCAGTCGAAAGCCCCCCGGAGTTCAAGAGACCCAGTACTTC.

The genes are TRBV5-8 and TRBJ2-7; TRBD2 might be the D (6 bases). The CDR3 runs 14 residues. The germline V and J ends were trimmed by 2 bases and 6 bases, with 15 bases remaining between them. Germline V gives CDR1 SGHTS, CDR2 YDEGEE. The CDR3 region has the DNA TGTGCCAGCAGCTTTGGAGGGCTGGGGAGCGAGCAGTACTTC. Translating it yields CASSFGGLGSEQYF.

This chain connects TRBV5-4 to TRBJ2-3, with TRBD2 matching over 12 bases. Trimming removed 4 bases from V and 10 bases from J; junction bases left unmatched: 7. The CDR3 covers 14 residues. Germline V gives CDR1 SGHNT, CDR2 YYREEE (reference sequence). The CDR3 nucleotides are TGTGCCAGCAGCCCCGGGACTAGCGGGTTGGCGCAGTATTTT. Its translation is CASSPGTSGLAQYF.

The V gene is TRBV18, the J gene TRBJ2-1, with D possibly matching TRBD2 (6 bases). Germline V gene lookup returns CDR1 KGHSH and CDR2 LQKENI. Trimming stripped 6 bases from V and 3 bases from J, with 21 bases between. CDR3 size: 17 residues. Written as DNA, the CDR3 is TGTGCCAGCTCTCTAATATCAGGGAGGATCGGCTACAATGAGCAGTTCTTC. It yields the protein CASSLISGRIGYNEQFF. The whole variable domain, remainder taken from reference TRBV18 and TRBJ2-1, is NAGVMQNPRHLVRRRGQEARLRCSPMKGHSHVYWYRQLPEEGLKFMVYLQKENIIDESGMPKERFSAEFPKEGPSILRIQQVVRGDSAAYFCASSLISGRIGYNEQFFGPGTRLTVL.

The V and J genes are TRBV11-3 and TRBJ1-3; D ambiguous. Germline assignment: CDR1 SGHNT and CDR2 YENEEA. The CDR3 runs 15 residues. V was pared by 1 base and J by 2 bases, with 9 bases between. CDR3 bases: TGTGCCAGCAGCTTAGTGTCCGGACCTGGAAACACCATATATTTT. This gives the protein CASSLVSGPGNTIYF.

The V call is TRBV4-3, the J call TRBJ2-2, with 8 nucleotides matching TRBD2. V lost 1 base and J lost 7; bases outside the gene matches: 11. The CDR3 totals 17 residues. Germline values: CDR1 LGHNA, CDR2 YSLEER. In DNA form, the CDR3 reads TGCGCCAGCAGCCAAGGTGGCGGGAGGAAGCTGGGCGGGGAGCTGTTTTTT. As protein: CASSQGGGRKLGGELFF.

This chain links TRBV4-1 with TRBJ2-7; 9 nucleotides match TRBD2. From germline, CDR1 is MGHRA and CDR2 YSYEKL. The CDR3 sequence is 16 residues long. Trimming took 3 bases from V and 0 from J; bases not matched to a gene: 6. The CDR3 sequence: CASSHMSGGLSYEQYF. In nucleotides, the CDR3 is TGCGCCAGCAGCCACATGAGCGGGGGGCTCTCCTACGAGCAGTACTTC.

The table lists this clone with a count of one. The chain uses TRBV30 and TRBJ2-7; D is unclear. This CDR3 has 12 residues. Germline loops: CDR1 GTSNPN, CDR2 SVGIG (reference sequence). The V gene lost 7 bases and the J gene lost 5 bases, with 15 bases spanning the gap. The CDR3 here is CASDGGPNEQYV. DNA of the CDR3: TGTGCCTCGGACGGCGGTCCCAACGAGCAGTACGTC.

This clone occurred once. The genes are TRBV5-6 and TRBJ1-5; D is uncertain. CDR1 is SGHDT, CDR2 YYEEEE, per germline. With 4 bases removed from V and 4 bases from J, the gap between germline ends came to 15 bases. This CDR3 is 15 amino acids long. CDR3 nucleotides: TGTGCCAGCAGCCTACTAGTGGAACTGAATCAGCCCCAGCATTTT. This encodes CASSLLVELNQPQHF.

This clone was detected only a few times. The chain has TRBV18 and TRBJ1-4; no clear D gene. CDR1 is KGHSH and CDR2 is LQKENI in the germline V gene. V dropped 3 bases and J dropped 7 bases, with 9 bases sitting between them. The CDR3 contains 13 residues. This CDR3 reads CASSPGIGEKLFF. The CDR3 nucleotides are TGTGCCAGCTCACCCGGTATCGGTGAAAAACTGTTTTTT.

V usage is TRBV5-1 and J usage is TRBJ2-3; 10 bases are a match to TRBD1. J lost 5 bases, V lost 3 bases, and 3 bases had no gene match. The CDR3 sequence is 14 residues long. Germline-derived CDR1 and CDR2 are SGHRS and YFSETQ. The CDR3 DNA follows: TGCGCCAGCAGCTCGGGACAGGGGTTAGATACGCAGTATTTT. This encodes CASSSGQGLDTQYF. The full variable domain, with the rest looked up from reference TRBV5-1 and TRBJ2-3, is KAGVTQTPRYLIKTRGQQVTLSCSPISGHRSVSWYQQTPGQGLQFLFEYFSETQRNKGNFPGRFSGRQFSNSRSEMNVSTLELGDSALYLCASSSGQGLDTQYFGPGTRLTVL.

This rearrangement joins TRBV5-1 to TRBJ2-3; D may be TRBD1 (6 bases). CDR1 SGHRS and CDR2 YFSETQ come from the germline V gene. V shed 4 bases and J shed 5 bases, with 8 bases lying between them. CDR3 length: 12 residues. The CDR3 is CASSQQGDTQYF. Here the CDR3 DNA reads TGCGCCAGCAGCCAACAGGGAGATACGCAGTATTTT.

The chain links TRBV15 to TRBJ2-5; 7 bases match TRBD2. In germline, CDR1 is LNHNV, CDR2 YYDKDF (reference sequence). V was pared by 1 base and J by 4 bases, with 12 bases of the junction left unmatched. This CDR3 comprises 17 residues. As DNA, the CDR3 is TGTGCCACCAGCAGAGTAAGGGGCGGGAGTTTTACAGAGACCCAGTACTTC. It is translated as CATSRVRGGSFTETQYF. Using reference TRBV15 and TRBJ2-5 for the parts outside the CDR3, the full variable domain is DAMVIQNPRYQVTQFGKPVTLSCSQTLNHNVMYWYQQKSSQAPKLLFHYYDKDFNNEADTPDNFQSRRPNTSFCFLDIRSPGLGDTAMYLCATSRVRGGSFTETQYFGPGTRLLVL.

The genes are TRBV7-2 and TRBJ2-3, with 9 positions matching TRBD2. Germline V gene lookup returns CDR1 SGHTA and CDR2 FQGNSA. The junction had 6 bases not matched to a gene; V was cut back by 2 bases and J by 6 bases. The CDR3 has 15 residues. The CDR3 loop is CASSLQASGTDTQYF. For the CDR3, the DNA is TGTGCCAGCAGCTTACAGGCTAGCGGGACGGATACGCAGTATTTT. Looking up the rest from reference TRBV7-2 and TRBJ2-3 gives the full variable domain: GAGVSQSPSNKVTEKGKDVELRCDPISGHTALYWYRQSLGQGLEFLIYFQGNSAPDKSGLPSDRFSAERTGGSVSTLTIQRTQQEDSAVYLCASSLQASGTDTQYFGPGTRLTVL.

The sample holds a few counts of this clone. This chain links TRBV27 with TRBJ2-6, with unresolved D. There are 16 residues in the CDR3. Trimming stripped 5 bases from V and 0 bases from J, with 11 bases between. The germline CDR1 and CDR2 sequences are MNHEY and SMNVEV (reference sequence). The CDR3 sequence is CASSNRARSGANVLTF. CDR3 nucleotide sequence: TGTGCCAGCAGTAATCGGGCCCGCTCTGGGGCCAACGTCCTGACTTTC. Variable domain in full (rest from reference TRBV27 and TRBJ2-6): EAQVTQNPRYLITVTGKKLTVTCSQNMNHEYMSWYRQDPGLGLRQIYYSMNVEVTDKGDVPEGYKVSRKEKRNFPLILESPSPNQTSLYFCASSNRARSGANVLTFGAGSRLTVL.

The chain carries TRBV7-2 and TRBJ2-3, with D tentatively TRBD1 (7 bases). Germline V gene data show CDR1 as SGHTA and CDR2 as FQGNSA. The length of the CDR3 is 16 residues. Trimming removed 5 bases from V and 6 bases from J, with 21 bases in between. CDR3 region: CASSLGGGAPGDTQYF. The CDR3 nucleotides are TGTGCCAGCAGCCTTGGAGGGGGCGCCCCAGGGGATACGCAGTATTTT.

The chain joins TRBV4-2 to TRBJ1-2; 8 nucleotides align to TRBD1. This CDR3 comprises 15 residues. Trimming at V came to 4 bases and at J to 8 bases, leaving 12 bases not matched to a gene. CDR1 is LGHNA and CDR2 is YNFKEQ in the germline V gene. CDR3 sequence (DNA): TGTGCCAGCAGCCTCGGACAGGGAGGATTAGGGGGCTACACCTTC. This encodes CASSLGQGGLGGYTF.

This chain links TRBV9 with TRBJ2-3, with D uncertain. The length of the CDR3 is 12 residues. V was cut by 0 bases and J by 2 bases, with 1 base left in between. CDR1 is SGDLS, CDR2 YYNGEE, per germline. The CDR3 bases are TGTGCCAGCAGCGTAGACACAGATACGCAGTATTTT. Residues: CASSVDTDTQYF. Full variable domain (rest looked up from reference TRBV9 and TRBJ2-3): DSGVTQTPKHLITATGQRVTLRCSPRSGDLSVYWYQQSLDQGLQFLIQYYNGEERAKGNILERFSAQQFPDLHSELNLSSLELGDSALYFCASSVDTDTQYFGPGTRLTVL.

V is TRBV6-5 and J is TRBJ2-7, with TRBD1 identical over 12 bases. This CDR3 has 15 amino acids. J gave up 4 bases and V 4 bases, and 5 bases lay outside the gene matches. CDR1 is MNHEY, CDR2 SVGAGI, per germline. The CDR3 protein is CASSSGTGGRYEQYF. As DNA, the CDR3 is TGTGCCAGCAGTTCCGGGACAGGGGGCCGTTACGAGCAGTACTTC.

This clone was counted a single time. The chain carries TRBV7-2 and TRBJ2-5; TRBD2 agrees at 14 bases. Trimming removed 5 bases from V and 1 base from J; junction bases left unmatched: 3. The CDR3 is made up of 16 amino acids. The germline V gene has CDR1 SGHTA and CDR2 FQGNSA. The CDR3 here is CASSQGLAGGQETQYF. The CDR3 DNA reads TGTGCCAGCAGCCAAGGACTAGCGGGGGGCCAAGAGACCCAGTACTTC. Based on the CDR3 plus reference TRBV7-2 and TRBJ2-5, the full variable domain is GAGVSQSPSNKVTEKGKDVELRCDPISGHTALYWYRQSLGQGLEFLIYFQGNSAPDKSGLPSDRFSAERTGGSVSTLTIQRTQQEDSAVYLCASSQGLAGGQETQYFGPGTRLLVL.

This clone has only a few counts. The chain couples TRBV4-2 to TRBJ2-1, with 8 bases identical to TRBD2. Unmatched junction bases numbered 11, after V lost 0 bases and J lost 10 bases. The V gene's germline CDR1 is LGHNA and CDR2 YNFKEQ. The CDR3 is 16 amino acids. The CDR3: CASSQDPGGPKGEQFF. CDR3 nucleotide sequence: TGTGCCAGCAGCCAAGATCCGGGGGGGCCGAAGGGCGAGCAGTTCTTC.

The chain has TRBV21-1 and TRBJ1-2. TRBV21-1 is a listed pseudogene. The CDR3 totals 16 residues. CDR3 loop: CASSRKLTKANYGYTF. DNA of the CDR3: TGTGCCAGCAGCCGGAAACTTACGAAAGCTAACTATGGCTACACCTTC.